One and the same sample provided the 23 T cell receptor beta chains below, sequenced in a study of T cells in Graves' hyperthyroidism and ophthalmopathy. What was amplified from RNA transcripts were TCR beta CDR3 regions. During a first-round RT-PCR of the TCR CDR3, the HTBI primer set was used. In TCRdb, the multiplex PCR reads were re-called with MiXCR into one record per CDR3 protein. The sample shows 300,000 to 450,000 distinct CDR3 sequences, about 13% of them seen only once. Sequencing was carried out using blood. The receptors stem from a young man with Graves' hyperthyroidism that later progressed to Graves' ophthalmopathy.

J is TRBJ2-7 and V is TRBV4-1; D is possibly TRBD2 (5 bases). The V gene's germline CDR1 is MGHRA and CDR2 YSYEKL. The germline V and J ends were trimmed by 1 base and 9 bases, with 13 bases remaining between them. The CDR3 has 13 residues. The CDR3: CASSQAPGGAQYF. CDR3 sequence (DNA): TGCGCCAGCAGCCAAGCGCCAGGAGGTGCGCAGTACTTC.

This clonotype was recorded at least ten times. J is TRBJ2-2 and V is TRBV6-1, with D perhaps TRBD2 (6 bases). From germline, CDR1 is MNHNS and CDR2 SASEGT. The CDR3 covers 15 residues. V lost 6 bases to trimming and J lost 4 bases, with 15 bases between them. The CDR3 DNA reads TGTGCCAGCAGCCAGGTCGGAGGGTTCACCGGGGAGCTGTTTTTT. Encoded protein: CASSQVGGFTGELFF.

The table lists this clonotype with many counts. V and J are TRBV10-3 and TRBJ1-2, with 8 positions matching TRBD1. This CDR3 has 14 amino acids. Germline CDR1 ENHRY, CDR2 SYGVKD. The V segment lost 10 bases and the J segment 5 bases; nucleotides outside the gene matches: 12. This CDR3 reads CASSQGALEYGYTF. In DNA form, the CDR3 reads TGTGCCAGCTCTCAGGGGGCGCTTGAGTATGGCTACACCTTC.

This chain uses TRBV12-5 with TRBJ1-1; TRBD1 aligns across 7 bases. V shed 4 bases and J 2 bases; nucleotides not matched to a gene: 1. Germline loops: CDR1 LGHNT, CDR2 FRNRAP. The CDR3 sequence is 13 residues long. The CDR3 DNA reads TGTGCTAGTGGTTACAGGGGAAACACTGAAGCTTTCTTT. Its translation: CASGYRGNTEAFF.

The table lists this clonotype with many counts. The chain links TRBV24-1 to TRBJ1-6; the D is unclear. The V gene's germline CDR1 is KGHDR and CDR2 SFDVKD. Trimming cost V 4 bases and J 0 bases, with 0 bases left between them. The CDR3 runs 13 residues. The CDR3: CATSDSYNSPLHF. CDR3 nucleotides: TGTGCCACCAGTGACTCCTATAATTCACCCCTCCACTTT.

The J gene is TRBJ2-7, the V gene TRBV20-1; tentative D call: TRBD1 (5 bases). Germline CDR1 and CDR2: DFQATT and SNEGSKA (reference sequence). V was shortened by 5 bases and J by 1 base, with 9 bases between the two germline ends. CDR3 size: 12 residues. CDR3 sequence (DNA): TGCAGTGCTGCGGCAGGGTCCTACGAGCAGTACTTC. Translation gives CSAAAGSYEQYF.

This clonotype was counted only a few times. The gene calls are TRBV20-1 and TRBJ2-7; tentatively, D is TRBD1 (6 bases). The germline CDR1 and CDR2 sequences are DFQATT and SNEGSKA (reference sequence). CDR3 length: 14 residues. V lost 6 bases, J lost 6 bases, and 21 bases lay in between. The CDR3 DNA reads TGCAGTGCGGACAGTGGGCAGGAGTATGGCGAGCAGTACTTC. It codes for CSADSGQEYGEQYF.

V is TRBV6-1 and J is TRBJ2-7; D gene uncertain. This CDR3 comprises 11 residues. Per germline, CDR1 MNHNS and CDR2 SASEGT. V lost 6 bases, J lost 7 bases, and 10 bases lay in between. CDR3 sequence: CASRWLREQYF. In DNA form, the CDR3 reads TGTGCCAGCAGGTGGCTTCGGGAGCAGTACTTC.

This clonotype was seen ten or more times. V usage is TRBV9 and J usage is TRBJ2-7; D unresolved. Per germline, CDR1 SGDLS and CDR2 YYNGEE. The CDR3 is 14 amino acids. The V end was cut by 5 bases, the J end by 6 bases, with 18 bases between. The DNA for the CDR3 is TGTGCCAGCAGGTGGACGGATACTCTAGGCGAGCAGTACTTC. Its protein product is CASRWTDTLGEQYF.

This clonotype was seen repeatedly, ten times or more. J is TRBJ2-7 and V is TRBV5-1; D is ambiguous. Germline assignment: CDR1 SGHRS and CDR2 YFSETQ. This CDR3 spans 12 amino acids. V lost 2 bases to trimming and J lost 3 bases, with 6 bases between them. The DNA of the CDR3 is TGCGCCAGCAGCTTAGACCACTACGAGCAGTACTTC. Its protein is CASSLDHYEQYF.

This clonotype occurred a few times. CDR3 region: CASSLDRLAYEQYF. Written as DNA, the CDR3 is TGCGCCAGCAGCTTGGATCGACTAGCTTACGAGCAGTACTTC. J is TRBJ2-7 and V is TRBV5-1; 7 bases fit TRBD2. The V and J ends lost 0 bases and 4 bases, in that order; junction bases with no gene match: 4. The CDR3 sequence is 14 residues long. The germline gives CDR1 SGHRS, CDR2 YFSETQ.

This clonotype was counted many times. The CDR3 here is CAIRGTANRAFF. DNA of the CDR3: TGTGCCATCAGAGGGACGGCAAATCGAGCTTTCTTT. This rearrangement joins TRBV2 to TRBJ1-1, with D possibly TRBD1 on 5 matching bases. The germline V and J ends were trimmed by 10 bases and 10 bases, with 19 bases remaining between them. Germline CDR1 reads SNHLY; CDR2 reads FYNNEI. CDR3 size: 12 residues.

This clonotype was seen only a few times. The rearrangement links TRBV11-2 to TRBJ2-5; D call uncertain. Trimming removed 8 bases at V and 4 bases at J, with 20 bases between. Germline values: CDR1 SGHAT, CDR2 FQNNGV. The CDR3 is made up of 15 amino acids. The CDR3 DNA is TGTGCCAGCCGCCGTGGGGTAGACCGTAGAGAGACCCAGTACTTC. This encodes CASRRGVDRRETQYF.

The V gene is TRBV7-9, the J gene TRBJ2-1; 10 nucleotides agree with TRBD1. Germline values: CDR1 SEHNR, CDR2 FQNEAQ (reference sequence). V gave up 6 bases and J gave up 8 bases; unmatched junction bases: 10. The CDR3 runs to 15 residues. In DNA, the CDR3 is TGTGCCAGCAGTTCCGGACAGGGGGGGTGGGATGAGCAGTTCTTC. It translates to CASSSGQGGWDEQFF.

This clonotype was counted at least ten times. V gene TRBV11-2 combines with J gene TRBJ2-7, with D possibly matching TRBD2 (5 bases). Deletions cut 1 base from V and 2 bases from J, with 15 bases between. The CDR3 is 16 residues long. In germline, CDR1 is SGHAT, CDR2 FQNNGV. The CDR3 region has the DNA TGTGCCAGCAGCTTAGGATCCCAGGAGGTTACCTACGAGCAGTACTTC. Amino acids: CASSLGSQEVTYEQYF. Together with reference TRBV11-2 and TRBJ2-7, the CDR3 gives the full variable domain: EAGVAQSPRYKIIEKRQSVAFWCNPISGHATLYWYQQILGQGPKLLIQFQNNGVVDDSQLPKDRFSAERLKGVDSTLKIQPAKLEDSAVYLCASSLGSQEVTYEQYFGPGTRLTVT.

In its sample, this clonotype was seen many times. The V call is TRBV27, the J call TRBJ1-1, with D perhaps TRBD1 (5 bases). Per the germline V gene, CDR1 is MNHEY and CDR2 is SMNVEV (reference sequence). The CDR3 sequence is 14 residues long. Trimming stripped 6 bases from V and 6 bases from J, with 17 bases between. CDR3: CASRLAGPIAEAFF. CDR3 sequence (DNA): TGTGCCAGCAGGCTAGCGGGACCAATTGCTGAAGCTTTCTTT.

The V call is TRBV15, the J call TRBJ1-2; unclear D gene. From germline, CDR1 is LNHNV and CDR2 YYDKDF (reference sequence). The CDR3 totals 14 residues. Trimming pared 5 bases from V and 1 base from J, leaving 11 bases between. In DNA, the CDR3 is TGTGCCACCAGCCCCCGTTTCAGTAACTATGGCTACACCTTC. Its translation: CATSPRFSNYGYTF.

This clonotype has a count of ten or more. The rearrangement joins TRBV7-3 to TRBJ2-1; 8 bases agree with TRBD2. This CDR3 has 15 amino acids. J lost 1 base, V lost 5 bases, and 4 bases had no gene match. The germline gives CDR1 SGHTA, CDR2 FQGTGA. CDR3 DNA sequence: TGTGCCAGCAGCCTTAGCGGGGCTTCCTACAATGAGCAGTTCTTC. This sequence encodes CASSLSGASYNEQFF.

Ten or more counts support this clonotype. The chain recombines TRBV27 with TRBJ2-3; no firm D call. Germline V gene data show CDR1 as MNHEY and CDR2 as SMNVEV (reference sequence). The CDR3 extends over 13 amino acids. V was cut by 5 bases and J by 2 bases, with 8 bases left in between. Here the CDR3 reads CASSTSSTDTQYF. CDR3 DNA: TGTGCCAGCAGTACCTCCTCCACAGATACGCAGTATTTT.

This clonotype was observed at least ten times. The chain is built from TRBV6-1 and TRBJ1-5, with D possibly matching TRBD1 (5 bases). The CDR3 contains 16 residues. Germline V gives CDR1 MNHNS, CDR2 SASEGT. With 7 bases removed from V and 3 bases from J, the gap between germline ends came to 19 bases. The CDR3 DNA sequence: TGTGCCAGCATTGGGGGGAGTTGGTCGGACAATCAGCCCCAGCATTTT. Translated, it gives CASIGGSWSDNQPQHF.

This clonotype has ten or more counts. The gene calls are TRBV11-3 and TRBJ2-5; 7 bases are shared with TRBD2. After removal of 1 base from V and 1 base from J, the junction contained 3 bases not matched to a gene. The CDR3 loop spans 15 amino acids. Germline V gene sequence: CDR1 SGHNT, CDR2 YENEEA. CDR3 coding DNA: TGTGCCAGCAGCTTAGGGGCTAGCGGCCAAGAGACCCAGTACTTC. Translated, it gives CASSLGASGQETQYF.

This clonotype has a count of ten or more. The chain employs TRBV27 and TRBJ2-3, with D possibly being TRBD1 (5 bases). This CDR3 spans 14 amino acids. The V end was cut by 5 bases, the J end by 5 bases, with 14 bases between. Germline loops: CDR1 MNHEY, CDR2 SMNVEV (reference sequence). CDR3 sequence (DNA): TGTGCCAGCAGTATCGGCAGGGTAGGAGATACGCAGTATTTT. Translation gives CASSIGRVGDTQYF.

This sequence joins TRBV5-1 and TRBJ1-1; D possibly corresponds to TRBD1 (5 bases). V was clipped by 3 bases and J by 3 bases, with 18 bases between them. CDR1 is SGHRS and CDR2 is YFSETQ in the germline V gene. The CDR3 has 16 amino acids. CDR3 amino acids: CASSSPSNGGYTEAFF. The CDR3 DNA follows: TGCGCCAGCAGCTCCCCTTCGAACGGGGGGTACACTGAAGCTTTCTTT.